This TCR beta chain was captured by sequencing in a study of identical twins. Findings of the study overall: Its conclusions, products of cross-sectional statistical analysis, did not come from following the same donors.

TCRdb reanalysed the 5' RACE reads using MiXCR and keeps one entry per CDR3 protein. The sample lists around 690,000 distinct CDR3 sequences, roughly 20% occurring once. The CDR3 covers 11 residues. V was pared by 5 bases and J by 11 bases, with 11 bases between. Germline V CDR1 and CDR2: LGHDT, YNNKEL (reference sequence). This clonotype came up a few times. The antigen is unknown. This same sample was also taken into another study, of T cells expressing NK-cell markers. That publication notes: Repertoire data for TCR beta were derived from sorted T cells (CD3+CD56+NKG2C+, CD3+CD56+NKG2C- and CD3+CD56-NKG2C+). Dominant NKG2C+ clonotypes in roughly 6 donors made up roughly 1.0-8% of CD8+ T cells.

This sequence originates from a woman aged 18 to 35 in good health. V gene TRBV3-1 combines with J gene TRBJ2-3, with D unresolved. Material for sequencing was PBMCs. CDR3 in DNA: TGTGCCAGCAGCTCCCGGGTGGTGCAGTATTTT. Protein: CASSSRVVQYF.